This T cell receptor (beta chain) was captured by sequencing in a study of T cells after yellow fever vaccination. For the study at large: SMART-Seq v4 Ultra Low Input served to prepare low-cell-number fractions. General observations from the study: After the booster, 96% of CD4 and 75% to 90% of CD8 primary-response clones were re-detected. A weaker but faster secondary response was observed, peaking on day 5 versus 15.

A universal primer site and UMIs were added as TCR cDNA was made by 5'RACE template switching. One entry per CDR3 protein, called by TCRdb with MiXCR from the 5' RACE reads. The sample shows some 160,000 distinct CDR3 sequences, 9.3% of them seen only once. This clonotype turned up a few times. The antigen remains unidentified. The CDR3 is made up of 16 amino acids. Germline V CDR1 and CDR2: LNHDA, SQIVND (reference sequence). The junction had 8 bases not matched to a gene; V was cut back by 5 bases and J by 1 base. The chain combines TRBV19 with TRBJ2-3, with TRBD2 matching 8 bases. The receptor comes from a man between 18 and 35 years old who received the YFV17D yellow fever vaccine. The specimen was CD8+ T cells sorted from PBMCs, collected 45 days after the yellow fever booster vaccination. Here the CDR3 reads CASSLWRGARTDTQYF. The CDR3 coding sequence is TGTGCCAGTAGTCTCTGGCGGGGGGCCCGCACAGATACGCAGTATTTT.